Below are 32 T cell receptor beta chains sequenced from a single sample in a study of blood T cell repertoires in COVID-19. Clones were read by immunoSEQ multiplex PCR, and TCRdb kept only the in-frame ones, dropping some. The data contain over 70,000 clones, 75% to 85% of them seen just once; the ten biggest clones take up 15% to 20%. Sequenced material: peripheral blood. These receptors were collected from an elderly woman with acute or convalescent COVID-19.

The rearrangement joins TRBV5-1 to TRBJ2-1, with TRBD2 matching 13 bases. Germline V gene sequence: CDR1 SGHRS, CDR2 YFSETQ. This CDR3 is built from 16 residues. V was pared by 4 bases and J by 3 bases, with 4 bases of the junction left unmatched. For the CDR3, the DNA is TGCGCCAGCAGCACGGGACTAGCGGGGAGCTACAATGAGCAGTTCTTC. It specifies CASSTGLAGSYNEQFF.

The V gene is TRBV14, the J gene TRBJ1-3, with 7 bases matching TRBD1. Trimming cost V 2 bases and J 4 bases; bases outside gene matches: 11. CDR1 SGHDN and CDR2 FVKESK come from the germline V gene. This CDR3 has 17 residues. The CDR3 protein is CASSQLTGQPVGNTIYF. CDR3 in DNA: TGTGCCAGCAGCCAATTAACGGGACAGCCAGTGGGAAACACCATATATTTT. Using reference TRBV14 and TRBJ1-3 for the parts outside the CDR3, the full variable domain is EAGVTQFPSHSVIEKGQTVTLRCDPISGHDNLYWYRRVMGKEIKFLLHFVKESKQDESGMPNNRFLAERTGGTYSTLKVQPAELEDSGVYFCASSQLTGQPVGNTIYFGEGSWLTVV.

The rearrangement uses TRBV3-1 (or the pseudogene TRBV3-2) and TRBJ1-2; 8 bases align to TRBD1. Unmatched junction bases numbered 6, after V lost 4 bases and J lost 8 bases. The CDR3 consists of 13 residues. Germline-derived CDR1 and CDR2 are LGHDT and YNNKEL (reference sequence). As DNA, the CDR3 is TGTGCCAGCAGCCTGGACAGGGATAAGGGCTACACCTTC. It translates to CASSLDRDKGYTF.

V usage is TRBV27 and J usage is TRBJ1-6; weak D call: TRBD1 (6 bases). CDR3 length: 15 residues. V lost 7 bases, J lost 10 bases, and 20 bases lay in between. CDR1 is MNHEY, CDR2 SMNVEV, per germline (reference sequence). CDR3 loop: CASTPGGQGFSPLHF. The DNA for the CDR3 is TGTGCCAGCACTCCTGGGGGACAAGGGTTCTCACCCCTCCACTTT.

J is TRBJ1-5 and V is TRBV11-2, with 7 nucleotides matching TRBD1. This CDR3 spans 17 amino acids. The V segment lost 1 base and the J segment 1 base; nucleotides outside the gene matches: 7. The germline CDR1 and CDR2 sequences are SGHAT and FQNNGV. CDR3 DNA: TGTGCCAGCAGCTTAGCACGAATAGGGGGCAGCAATCAGCCCCAGCATTTT. As protein: CASSLARIGGSNQPQHF.

CDR3 in amino acids: CASSGGRTEAFF. The CDR3 DNA sequence: TGCGCCAGCAGTGGGGGGAGGACTGAAGCTTTCTTT. V is TRBV5-1 and J is TRBJ1-1; perhaps TRBD1 as D (5 bases). Germline loops: CDR1 SGHRS, CDR2 YFSETQ. V was shortened by 5 bases and J by 5 bases, with 10 bases between the two germline ends. The CDR3 totals 12 residues.

This CDR3 is CATSRAKGAEQYF. As DNA, the CDR3 is TGTGCCACCAGCAGAGCTAAGGGGGCCGAGCAGTACTTC. V usage is TRBV15 and J usage is TRBJ2-7; 7 bases fit TRBD1. This CDR3 contains 13 residues. Looked up from germline, CDR1 is LNHNV and CDR2 is YYDKDF (reference sequence). The trim removed 1 base at V and 6 bases at J, leaving 3 bases unmatched.

This chain joins TRBV5-6 and TRBJ1-1, with a tentative D call TRBD1 (6 bases). V dropped 4 bases and J dropped 1 base, with 14 bases sitting between them. Germline V lookup: CDR1 SGHDT, CDR2 YYEEEE. This CDR3 has 15 residues. The DNA of the CDR3 is TGTGCCAGCAGCACCCCGACACAGGGGAACACTGAAGCTTTCTTT. Translation: CASSTPTQGNTEAFF.

In DNA, the CDR3 is TGTGCCAGCAGTGAGAGCAGCGGGGGGACCCAGTACTTC. Translating it yields CASSESSGGTQYF. This chain links TRBV2 with TRBJ2-5, with 8 nucleotides matching TRBD2. The CDR3 contains 13 residues. V lost 3 bases, J lost 7 bases, and 4 bases stayed unmatched. CDR1 and CDR2 from the germline V gene are SNHLY and FYNNEI. Looking up the rest from reference TRBV2 and TRBJ2-5 gives the full variable domain: EPEVTQTPSHQVTQMGQEVILRCVPISNHLYFYWYRQILGQKVEFLVSFYNNEISEKSEIFDDQFSVERPDGSNFTLKIRSTKLEDSAMYFCASSESSGGTQYFGPGTRLLVL.

The V and J genes are TRBV7-8 and TRBJ2-3; no definite D call. Per germline, CDR1 SGHVS and CDR2 FQNEAQ. This CDR3 spans 11 amino acids. Between the trimmed V and J ends, which lost 4 bases and 5 bases, there was a span of 4 bases. The CDR3 nucleotides are TGTGCCAGCAGCTCCCAAGATACGCAGTATTTT. It translates to CASSSQDTQYF.

V usage is TRBV3-1 (or the pseudogene TRBV3-2) and J usage is TRBJ1-4, with TRBD1 as a possible D gene (5 bases). Germline lookup yields CDR1 LGHDT and CDR2 YNNKEL (reference sequence). Trimming shortened V by 3 bases and J by 5 bases, and 13 bases separated the two germline ends. The CDR3 has 15 residues. The CDR3 DNA reads TGTGCCAGCAGCCAGGGAGGCAGGGCCAATGAAAAACTGTTTTTT. This gives the protein CASSQGGRANEKLFF.

In this sample, this clone turned up a few times. The rearrangement uses TRBV2 and TRBJ1-1, with no clear D. V was pared by 4 bases and J by 5 bases, with 11 bases between. The length of the CDR3 is 13 residues. Germline assignment: CDR1 SNHLY and CDR2 FYNNEI. The CDR3 sequence: CASSGEGWTEAFF. The CDR3 DNA is TGTGCCAGCAGTGGTGAGGGTTGGACTGAAGCTTTCTTT.

The rearrangement joins TRBV18 to TRBJ1-1; TRBD1 matches 8 bases. The CDR3 runs to 14 residues. Germline-derived CDR1 and CDR2 are KGHSH and LQKENI. The V gene end was trimmed by 6 bases and the J gene end by 6 bases; junction bases not matched to a gene: 9. Here the CDR3 reads CASSAQGAWPEAFF. CDR3 in DNA: TGTGCCAGCTCCGCGCAGGGGGCTTGGCCTGAAGCTTTCTTT.

This chain uses TRBV29-1 with TRBJ2-3; a weak D match, TRBD1 (6 bases). CDR1 and CDR2 from the germline V gene are SQVTM and ANQGSEA. This CDR3 has 14 amino acids. The germline V and J ends were trimmed by 1 base and 2 bases, with 10 bases remaining between them. The CDR3 DNA follows: TGCAGCGTTGAAGGTCAGGGGATCACAGATACGCAGTATTTT. Encoded protein: CSVEGQGITDTQYF.

The chain carries TRBV27 and TRBJ2-1; TRBD2 matches at 8 bases. Trimming at V came to 9 bases and at J to 3 bases, leaving 7 bases not matched to a gene. The CDR3 runs 14 residues. The germline V gene has CDR1 MNHEY and CDR2 SMNVEV (reference sequence). The CDR3 here is CARRTSQCYNEQFF. CDR3 in DNA: TGTGCCAGGAGGACTAGCCAATGCTACAATGAGCAGTTCTTC.

Here the CDR3 reads CASSLAGQGRNEQFF. The CDR3 DNA reads TGTGCCAGCAGCTTGGCGGGACAGGGGCGTAATGAGCAGTTCTTC. The chain links TRBV5-4 to TRBJ2-1, with 10 bases aligning to TRBD1. Germline CDR1 and CDR2: SGHNT and YYREEE (reference sequence). V trimming: 0 bases; J trimming: 7 bases; junction bases outside the gene matches: 4. The CDR3 totals 15 residues.

The chain uses TRBV7-8 and TRBJ2-1; 12 bases align to TRBD2. The germline gives CDR1 SGHVS, CDR2 FQNEAQ. The CDR3 loop spans 19 amino acids. Trimming removed 5 bases from V and 0 bases from J; junction bases left unmatched: 11. CDR3 loop: CASSLRLAGVTSSYNEQFF. The CDR3 nucleotides are TGTGCCAGCAGCCTTAGACTAGCGGGGGTGACATCCTCCTACAATGAGCAGTTCTTC.

This clone has a handful of counts. The chain uses TRBV3-1 (or the pseudogene TRBV3-2) and TRBJ1-6; D may be TRBD1 (5 bases). In germline, CDR1 is LGHDT, CDR2 YNNKEL (reference sequence). This CDR3 is built from 15 residues. With 6 bases removed from V and 5 bases from J, the gap between germline ends came to 14 bases. The CDR3 DNA follows: TGTGCCAGCAGTCTAGACAGAAGAGATAATTCACCCCTCCACTTT. Protein product: CASSLDRRDNSPLHF.

The chain combines TRBV19 with TRBJ1-1; D is ambiguous. Germline CDR1 reads LNHDA; CDR2 reads SQIVND (reference sequence). This CDR3 has 14 residues. Trimming pared 5 bases from V and 0 bases from J, leaving 10 bases between. The CDR3 loop reads CASSAGFVNTEAFF. The CDR3, as DNA: TGTGCCAGTAGTGCGGGCTTCGTGAACACTGAAGCTTTCTTT.

The chain uses TRBV19 and TRBJ2-5, with TRBD2 matching 7 bases. The length of the CDR3 is 14 residues. The J segment lost 2 bases and the V segment lost 9 bases, leaving 9 bases of the junction unmatched. Germline CDR1 LNHDA, CDR2 SQIVND (reference sequence). The CDR3 sequence is CASRTGGIQETQYF. CDR3 nucleotide sequence: TGTGCCAGCCGGACGGGAGGAATTCAAGAGACCCAGTACTTC.

The rearrangement joins TRBV6-2 or TRBV6-3 to TRBJ1-6; D gene uncertain. Germline-derived CDR1 and CDR2 are MNHEY and SVGEGT. Trimming stripped 4 bases from V and 6 bases from J, with 7 bases between. There are 13 residues in the CDR3. CDR3 nucleotides: TGTGCCAGCAGTTCTAGACGTAATTCACCCCTCCACTTT. Translation: CASSSRRNSPLHF.

The V and J genes are TRBV5-1 and TRBJ1-1; D gene uncertain. Per the germline V gene, CDR1 is SGHRS and CDR2 is YFSETQ. The CDR3 consists of 15 residues. The V end was cut by 0 bases, the J end by 2 bases, with 11 bases between. The CDR3 loop reads CASSLGPQDNTEAFF. The DNA of the CDR3 is TGCGCCAGCAGCTTGGGGCCCCAGGATAACACTGAAGCTTTCTTT.

The J gene is TRBJ2-7, the V gene TRBV19, with TRBD1 matching 7 bases. After removal of 4 bases from V and 3 bases from J, the junction contained 6 bases not matched to a gene. Germline V gives CDR1 LNHDA, CDR2 SQIVND (reference sequence). The CDR3 is 14 amino acids. The CDR3 protein is CASSTYRGVYEQYF. Here the CDR3 DNA reads TGTGCCAGTAGTACTTACAGGGGAGTCTACGAGCAGTACTTC. Combining the CDR3 with reference TRBV19 and TRBJ2-7 gives the whole variable domain DGGITQSPKYLFRKEGQNVTLSCEQNLNHDAMYWYRQDPGQGLRLIYYSQIVNDFQKGDIAEGYSVSREKKESFPLTVTSAQKNPTAFYLCASSTYRGVYEQYFGPGTRLTVT.

This clone came up a few times. V gene TRBV7-8 combines with J gene TRBJ2-5, with 14 bases identical to TRBD2. Germline V CDR1 and CDR2: SGHVS, FQNEAQ. The length of the CDR3 is 16 residues. J lost 5 bases, V lost 5 bases, and 7 bases had no gene match. The chain's CDR3 is CASSRGLAGGRETQYF. CDR3 nucleotides: TGTGCCAGCAGCCGAGGACTAGCGGGGGGTAGGGAGACCCAGTACTTC.

The chain recombines TRBV19 with TRBJ2-1; the match to TRBD1 covers 9 bases. J was trimmed by 7 bases and V by 1 base; bases with no gene match: 5. This CDR3 is 15 amino acids long. In germline, CDR1 is LNHDA, CDR2 SQIVND (reference sequence). This chain's CDR3 is CASSIVRDRANEQFF. DNA of the CDR3: TGTGCCAGTAGTATAGTCCGGGACAGGGCTAATGAGCAGTTCTTC. The full variable domain, in which reference TRBV19 and TRBJ2-1 provide the parts outside the CDR3, is DGGITQSPKYLFRKEGQNVTLSCEQNLNHDAMYWYRQDPGQGLRLIYYSQIVNDFQKGDIAEGYSVSREKKESFPLTVTSAQKNPTAFYLCASSIVRDRANEQFFGPGTRLTVL.

V gene TRBV27 combines with J gene TRBJ1-6, with D possibly matching TRBD1 (5 bases). The V gene lost 2 bases and the J gene lost 8 bases, with 10 bases spanning the gap. The V gene's germline CDR1 is MNHEY and CDR2 SMNVEV (reference sequence). The CDR3 sequence is 14 residues long. The CDR3 DNA sequence: TGTGCCAGCAGTTTAAAGGGGTGGGATTCACCCCTCCACTTT. Protein sequence: CASSLKGWDSPLHF.

CDR3 in DNA: TGCGCCAGCAGCTTGGCCCCCCGGACAGGGGGGATGAACACTGAAGCTTTCTTT. It is translated as CASSLAPRTGGMNTEAFF. The chain joins TRBV5-1 to TRBJ1-1; 10 positions match TRBD1. The CDR3 has 18 residues. Germline-derived CDR1 and CDR2 are SGHRS and YFSETQ. V shed 0 bases and J 0 bases; nucleotides not matched to a gene: 8.

In this sample, this clone turned up once. V and J are TRBV3-1 (or the pseudogene TRBV3-2) and TRBJ2-5; D might be TRBD2 (5 bases). Germline V lookup: CDR1 LGHDT, CDR2 YNNKEL (reference sequence). The CDR3 contains 13 residues. V lost 2 bases to trimming and J lost 10 bases, with 14 bases between them. CDR3 nucleotide sequence: TGTGCCAGCAGCCAAAAAAGAAATCGGGACCAGTACTTC. This gives the protein CASSQKRNRDQYF.

The rearrangement uses TRBV4-1 and TRBJ2-1; 8 bases match TRBD1. Germline trimming cut 1 base from V and 8 bases from J; bases unmatched to any gene: 7. The germline V gene has CDR1 MGHRA and CDR2 YSYEKL. The CDR3 extends over 15 amino acids. The CDR3 sequence is CASSQVPGGLHEQFF. The DNA for the CDR3 is TGCGCCAGCAGCCAAGTGCCAGGGGGCTTACATGAGCAGTTCTTC.

The CDR3 protein is CSVAGGFSYEQYF. As DNA, the CDR3 is TGCAGCGTCGCCGGCGGATTCTCCTACGAGCAGTACTTC. The gene calls are TRBV29-1 and TRBJ2-7; D uncertain. The germline V gene encodes CDR1 SQVTM and CDR2 ANQGSEA. This CDR3 spans 13 amino acids. V gave up 6 bases and J gave up 0 bases, with 12 bases separating them.

The V gene is TRBV6-5, the J gene TRBJ1-5; weak D call: TRBD1 (6 bases). Germline V gene lookup returns CDR1 MNHEY and CDR2 SVGAGI. Trimming took off 5 bases at V and 7 bases at J, with 12 bases between the two ends. The CDR3 runs 13 residues. The CDR3 coding sequence is TGTGCCAGCAGTCACGGACAGATCCAGCCCCAGCATTTT. This gives the protein CASSHGQIQPQHF.

The chain has TRBV5-1 and TRBJ2-4; 9 bases align to TRBD1. From germline, CDR1 is SGHRS and CDR2 YFSETQ. The CDR3 contains 16 residues. Unmatched junction bases numbered 9, after V lost 3 bases and J lost 5 bases. CDR3 loop: CASSSTIRTGENIQYF. The CDR3, as DNA: TGCGCCAGCAGCTCCACTATAAGGACAGGGGAAAACATTCAGTACTTC.